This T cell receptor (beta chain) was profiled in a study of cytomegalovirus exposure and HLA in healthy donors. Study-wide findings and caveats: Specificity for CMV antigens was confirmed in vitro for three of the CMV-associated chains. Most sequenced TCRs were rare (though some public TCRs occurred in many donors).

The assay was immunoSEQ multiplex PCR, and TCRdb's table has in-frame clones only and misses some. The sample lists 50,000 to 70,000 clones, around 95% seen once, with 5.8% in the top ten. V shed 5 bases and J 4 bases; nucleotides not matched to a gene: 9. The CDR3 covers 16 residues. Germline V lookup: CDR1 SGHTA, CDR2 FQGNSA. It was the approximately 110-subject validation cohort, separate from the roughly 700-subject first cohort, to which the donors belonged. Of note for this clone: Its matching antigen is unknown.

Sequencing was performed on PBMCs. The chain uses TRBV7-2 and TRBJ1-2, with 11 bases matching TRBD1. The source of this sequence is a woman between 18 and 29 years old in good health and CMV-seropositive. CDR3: CASSLPGTGGIYGYTF. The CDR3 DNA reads TGTGCCAGCAGCCTCCCCGGGACAGGGGGAATCTATGGCTACACCTTC. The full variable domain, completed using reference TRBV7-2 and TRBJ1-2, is GAGVSQSPSNKVTEKGKDVELRCDPISGHTALYWYRQSLGQGLEFLIYFQGNSAPDKSGLPSDRFSAERTGGSVSTLTIQRTQQEDSAVYLCASSLPGTGGIYGYTFGSGTRLTVV.